The 17 T cell receptor beta chains below come from one sample, sequenced in a study of CD8 T cells in Susac syndrome. RNA amounts of about 0.5 to 1 ug underwent reverse transcription with random hexamers. MiXCR was run by TCRdb on the immunoSEQ multiplex PCR reads, yielding one entry per CDR3 protein. Among under 250,000 distinct CDR3 sequences, 85% to 95% were seen once, and the ten largest hold 0.15% to 0.2%. Sequenced sample: CD4+ T cells from PBMCs. The receptor source for this set is a human donor with Susac syndrome.

This chain links TRBV20-1 with TRBJ2-1; the D gene is possibly TRBD2 (7 bases). Germline V gene data show CDR1 as DFQATT and CDR2 as SNEGSKA (reference sequence). V lost 3 bases, J lost 1 base, and 19 bases lay in between. This CDR3 has 17 amino acids. The CDR3: CSARGGGGAVSYNEQFF. The CDR3 nucleotides are TGCAGTGCTAGGGGTGGCGGGGGCGCTGTATCCTACAATGAGCAGTTCTTC.

This chain joins TRBV3-1 and TRBJ2-5; 10 bases line up with TRBD1. This CDR3 is built from 18 residues. J gave up 5 bases and V 0 bases, and 12 bases lay outside the gene matches. The germline CDR1 and CDR2 sequences are LGHDT and YNNKEL (reference sequence). The chain's CDR3 is CASSQDSSGTGDLETQYF. CDR3 bases: TGTGCCAGCAGCCAAGATAGCTCCGGGACAGGGGATTTGGAGACCCAGTACTTC.

The rearrangement links TRBV6-2 or TRBV6-3 to TRBJ1-5; 12 nucleotides align to TRBD1. The CDR3 loop spans 15 amino acids. Per the germline V gene, CDR1 is MNHEY and CDR2 is SVGEGT. V trimming: 4 bases; J trimming: 4 bases; junction bases outside the gene matches: 2. CDR3 sequence (DNA): TGTGCCAGCAGTTCGGGACAGGGGGCGAATCAGCCCCAGCATTTT. Amino acids: CASSSGQGANQPQHF.

CDR3 DNA sequence: TGCAGTGCTAGCCCCATCCCGGGACTAGCGGGGAGCACAGATACGCAGTATTTT. This gives the protein CSASPIPGLAGSTDTQYF. The chain is built from TRBV20-1 and TRBJ2-3, with 13 bases identical to TRBD2. Germline CDR1 is DFQATT and CDR2 is SNEGSKA (reference sequence). CDR3 size: 18 residues. V was pared by 3 bases and J by 0 bases, with 9 bases of the junction left unmatched.

This clonotype was seen once. The chain employs TRBV7-9 and TRBJ1-2; TRBD1 aligns across 8 bases. Germline V gene sequence: CDR1 SEHNR, CDR2 FQNEAQ (reference sequence). V dropped 4 bases and J dropped 1; count of bases not matched to a gene: 8. This CDR3 is built from 16 residues. CDR3 in DNA: TGTGCCAGCAGCTCCTATGGGACAGGTTTTAACTATGGCTACACCTTC. Its protein product is CASSSYGTGFNYGYTF.

For the CDR3, the DNA is TGTGCCAGCAGCCCGGGGGTAGCGGGGCTTAGCACAGATACGCAGTATTTT. Protein product: CASSPGVAGLSTDTQYF. The chain joins TRBV7-2 to TRBJ2-3; 8 bases are shared with TRBD2. The CDR3 contains 17 residues. V lost 5 bases, J lost 0 bases, and 10 bases stayed unmatched. Germline CDR1 SGHTA, CDR2 FQGNSA.

The rearrangement uses TRBV27 and TRBJ2-7; D is unclear. This CDR3 contains 13 residues. V lost 3 bases and J lost 3, with 9 bases in between. Germline V gives CDR1 MNHEY, CDR2 SMNVEV (reference sequence). The CDR3 is CASSFPPYYEQYF. The CDR3 DNA reads TGTGCCAGCAGTTTTCCACCCTACTACGAGCAGTACTTC.

The chain has TRBV25-1 and TRBJ1-1; unclear D gene. V was trimmed by 6 bases and J by 4 bases, leaving 12 bases between them. Germline CDR1 reads MGHDK; CDR2 reads SYGVNS. CDR3 size: 13 residues. This CDR3 is CASRNPVGTEAFF. CDR3 nucleotide sequence: TGTGCCAGCAGGAATCCGGTCGGCACTGAAGCTTTCTTT.

The V and J genes are TRBV18 and TRBJ1-2; the match to TRBD1 covers 10 bases. The length of the CDR3 is 16 residues. J gave up 8 bases and V 5 bases, and 14 bases lay outside the gene matches. Germline CDR1 reads KGHSH; CDR2 reads LQKENI. CDR3 bases: TGTGCCAGCTCATCGATGGACAGGGGGAGCGGCGCGGGCTACACCTTC. Translation gives CASSSMDRGSGAGYTF. Looking up the rest from reference TRBV18 and TRBJ1-2 gives the full variable domain: NAGVMQNPRHLVRRRGQEARLRCSPMKGHSHVYWYRQLPEEGLKFMVYLQKENIIDESGMPKERFSAEFPKEGPSILRIQQVVRGDSAAYFCASSSMDRGSGAGYTFGSGTRLTVV.

V is TRBV3-1 and J is TRBJ2-2; D not resolved. The CDR3 consists of 11 residues. Trimming stripped 1 base from V and 8 bases from J, with 2 bases between. The germline gives CDR1 LGHDT, CDR2 YNNKEL (reference sequence). In DNA form, the CDR3 reads TGTGCCAGCAGCCAAGTGGGGGAGCTGTTTTTT. This sequence encodes CASSQVGELFF.

This chain uses TRBV6-2 or TRBV6-3 with TRBJ2-7, with D unclear. The ends were cut back, 2 bases at V and 2 bases at J, with 13 bases in the middle. The CDR3 covers 15 residues. The germline V gene has CDR1 MNHEY and CDR2 SVGEGT. The CDR3 loop reads CASSYGPPGPYEQYF. The CDR3 nucleotides are TGTGCCAGCAGTTACGGGCCCCCGGGTCCCTACGAGCAGTACTTC.

CDR3 loop: CALGLGRVRGYTF. The CDR3 DNA reads TGTGCCCTAGGCCTCGGCAGGGTAAGGGGCTACACCTTC. The chain employs TRBV30 and TRBJ1-2; possible D gene TRBD1, 5 bases. Germline lookup yields CDR1 GTSNPN and CDR2 SVGIG (reference sequence). V was pared by 8 bases and J by 8 bases, with 21 bases between. The CDR3 totals 13 residues. Drawing the rest from reference TRBV30 and TRBJ1-2, the complete variable domain is SQTIHQWPATLVQPVGSPLSLECTVEGTSNPNLYWYRQAAGRGLQLLFYSVGIGQISSEVPQNLSASRPQDRQFILSSKKLLLSDSGFYLCALGLGRVRGYTFGSGTRLTVV.

The chain uses TRBV20-1 and TRBJ1-1; 10 bases align to TRBD1. CDR1 and CDR2 from the germline V gene are DFQATT and SNEGSKA (reference sequence). CDR3 length: 16 residues. J gave up 0 bases and V 1 base, and 5 bases lay outside the gene matches. CDR3 protein: CSARGDRGHVNTEAFF. CDR3 in DNA: TGCAGTGCTAGAGGGGACAGGGGCCATGTGAACACTGAAGCTTTCTTT.

The CDR3 DNA is TGCAGTGCCGATAAAATGAACACTGAAGCTTTCTTT. This translates into CSADKMNTEAFF. This sequence joins TRBV20-1 and TRBJ1-1; D not certain. This CDR3 has 12 amino acids. CDR1 and CDR2 (germline): DFQATT, SNEGSKA (reference sequence). Trimming removed 6 bases at V and 0 bases at J, with 8 bases between.

V is TRBV6-2 or TRBV6-3 and J is TRBJ2-7; TRBD1 aligns across 8 bases. The trim removed 8 bases at V and 3 bases at J, leaving 9 bases unmatched. The CDR3 extends over 14 amino acids. In germline, CDR1 is MNHEY, CDR2 SVGEGT. The chain's CDR3 is CASLKRTGRYEQYF. The DNA of the CDR3 is TGTGCCAGCCTTAAGCGGACAGGGCGCTACGAGCAGTACTTC.

The chain joins TRBV19 to TRBJ2-1, with TRBD1 identical over 7 bases. This CDR3 comprises 15 residues. The trim removed 7 bases at V and 5 bases at J, leaving 11 bases unmatched. From germline, CDR1 is LNHDA and CDR2 SQIVND (reference sequence). The CDR3 sequence is CASTTLQGVDNEQFF. CDR3 sequence (DNA): TGTGCCAGTACCACCCTTCAGGGGGTGGACAATGAGCAGTTCTTC. Together with reference TRBV19 and TRBJ2-1, the CDR3 gives the full variable domain: DGGITQSPKYLFRKEGQNVTLSCEQNLNHDAMYWYRQDPGQGLRLIYYSQIVNDFQKGDIAEGYSVSREKKESFPLTVTSAQKNPTAFYLCASTTLQGVDNEQFFGPGTRLTVL.

This chain connects TRBV20-1 to TRBJ2-7, with D unresolved. Germline lookup yields CDR1 DFQATT and CDR2 SNEGSKA (reference sequence). The CDR3 is made up of 13 amino acids. Trimming left V 0 bases short and J 2 bases short, with 8 bases between. The CDR3 here is CSARDPATYEQYF. Written as DNA, the CDR3 is TGCAGTGCTAGAGATCCAGCCACCTACGAGCAGTACTTC.